One sample yielded the 14 T cell receptor beta chains listed below, sequenced in a study of shared clonotypes between healthy human individuals. The repertoire was sequenced with immunoSEQ multiplex PCR; TCRdb's copy has only in-frame clones and lacks some. The data hold 1,400,000 or so clones, with 98% to 99% observed a single time. The specimen sequenced was naive CD4+ T cells sorted from blood. The subset denotes: CD45RA+ positively selected. These receptors were collected from a man aged 30-40 years in good health.

Comments on this clone: The same CDR3 can be traced to other DNA sequences in this sample. Here the CDR3 DNA reads TGTGCCAGCAGTCTAGCGGGAGGGACGTCCTACGAGCAGTACTTC. As protein: CASSLAGGTSYEQYF. The genes are TRBV28 and TRBJ2-7; 12 bases map to TRBD2. The CDR3 runs 15 residues. V trimming: 5 bases; J trimming: 1 base; junction bases outside the gene matches: 3. Germline CDR1 is MDHEN and CDR2 is SYDVKM.

In regard to this clone: An end of the junction differs from the germline gene, which may be a read error. The rearrangement links TRBV29-1 to TRBJ2-1; D ambiguous. Per the germline V gene, CDR1 is SQVTM and CDR2 is ANQGSEA. The CDR3 runs to 12 residues. CDR3 residues: CSVADGDTRAVF. CDR3 DNA sequence: TGCAGCGTTGCCGACGGAGATACCCGCGCCGTCTTC.

The chain links TRBV6-6 to TRBJ2-3; a weak D match, TRBD2 (5 bases). Trimming pared 4 bases from V and 0 bases from J, leaving 14 bases between. CDR1 MNHNY and CDR2 SVGAGI come from the germline V gene (reference sequence). CDR3 length: 16 amino acids. The CDR3 reads CASSSASRASTDTQYF. In DNA form, the CDR3 reads TGTGCCAGCAGTTCGGCGTCGCGGGCTAGCACAGATACGCAGTATTTT.

This chain uses TRBV5-1 with TRBJ2-7, with TRBD2 as a possible D gene (7 bases). Per the germline V gene, CDR1 is SGHRS and CDR2 is YFSETQ. V gave up 7 bases and J gave up 5 bases, with 19 bases separating them. CDR3 size: 14 residues. In nucleotides, the CDR3 is TGCGCCAGCCGTATAGGGGGGGGCGAGGACGAGCAGTACTTC. Protein product: CASRIGGGEDEQYF.

The chain uses TRBV5-8 and TRBJ2-1; perhaps TRBD2 as D (5 bases). The CDR3 spans 15 residues. CDR1 SGHTS and CDR2 YDEGEE come from the germline V gene. Trimming left V 1 base short and J 2 bases short, with 10 bases between. CDR3 sequence: CASSLRGDPYNEQFF. The CDR3 nucleotides read TGTGCCAGCAGCTTGCGGGGAGATCCCTACAATGAGCAGTTCTTC.

The chain employs TRBV7-8 and TRBJ1-3, with D unclear. V was clipped by 5 bases and J by 3 bases, with 11 bases between them. Germline V gene data show CDR1 as SGHVS and CDR2 as FQNEAQ. The CDR3 sequence is 14 residues long. The CDR3 region is CASSLRGLGNTIYF. The CDR3 region has the DNA TGTGCCAGCAGCCTAAGAGGGCTTGGAAACACCATATATTTT.

CDR3 sequence: CASRGGDTRNEKLFF. The CDR3 nucleotides read TGTGCCAGCAGGGGAGGGGACACCAGAAATGAAAAACTGTTTTTT. V and J are TRBV5-6 and TRBJ1-4; D is possibly TRBD1 (6 bases). The CDR3 covers 15 residues. Germline V gives CDR1 SGHDT, CDR2 YYEEEE. Trimming stripped 5 bases from V and 5 bases from J, with 16 bases between.

This chain uses TRBV5-4 with TRBJ2-7; D remains ambiguous. V lost 0 bases to trimming and J lost 5 bases, with 12 bases between them. CDR1 is SGHNT and CDR2 is YYREEE in the germline V gene (reference sequence). This CDR3 spans 14 amino acids. The CDR3 loop is CASSLARKSHEQYF. CDR3 nucleotide sequence: TGTGCCAGCAGCTTGGCGAGGAAATCCCACGAGCAGTACTTC. The full variable domain, with the rest looked up from reference TRBV5-4 and TRBJ2-7, is ETGVTQSPTHLIKTRGQQVTLRCSSQSGHNTVSWYQQALGQGPQFIFQYYREEENGRGNFPPRFSGLQFPNYSSELNVNALELDDSALYLCASSLARKSHEQYFGPGTRLTVT.

The genes are TRBV5-1 and TRBJ1-3; 9 bases align to TRBD1. The J segment lost 4 bases and the V segment lost 1 base, leaving 12 bases of the junction unmatched. Looked up from germline, CDR1 is SGHRS and CDR2 is YFSETQ. This CDR3 contains 18 residues. The chain's CDR3 is CASSLTWTGDFLGNTIYF. Here the CDR3 DNA reads TGCGCCAGCAGCTTGACCTGGACAGGGGACTTTCTAGGAAACACCATATATTTT.

The chain couples TRBV5-1 to TRBJ1-4, with D possibly matching TRBD1 (6 bases). V was cut by 2 bases and J by 12 bases, with 17 bases left in between. Germline V gene data show CDR1 as SGHRS and CDR2 as YFSETQ. This CDR3 region has 14 residues. The CDR3 is CASSFMSAGVELFF. The CDR3 nucleotides read TGCGCCAGCAGCTTCATGTCCGCAGGGGTGGAACTGTTTTTT.

The V gene is TRBV30, the J gene TRBJ2-5; TRBD2 matches 9 bases. The CDR3 contains 15 residues. CDR1 is GTSNPN, CDR2 SVGIG, per germline (reference sequence). V shed 1 base, J shed 2 bases, and the junction held 5 bases outside the gene matches. The CDR3 region has the DNA TGTGCCTGGAGTGGTCTAGCGGGAAGGCAAGAGACCCAGTACTTC. Its translation is CAWSGLAGRQETQYF.

The J gene is TRBJ2-3, the V gene TRBV6-1; TRBD2 agrees at 10 bases. This CDR3 spans 15 amino acids. V trimming: 7 bases; J trimming: 5 bases; junction bases outside the gene matches: 9. Per germline, CDR1 MNHNS and CDR2 SASEGT. CDR3 nucleotide sequence: TGTGCCAGCATATCACGGACTAGCGGCGGAGATACGCAGTATTTT. Residues: CASISRTSGGDTQYF.

CDR3 sequence reads: CASSSRETMNTDTQYF. The CDR3 region has the DNA TGTGCCAGCTCATCGAGGGAGACCATGAACACAGATACGCAGTATTTT. The chain recombines TRBV18 with TRBJ2-3; D is possibly TRBD2 (5 bases). The ends were cut back, 5 bases at V and 2 bases at J, with 17 bases in the middle. Looked up from germline, CDR1 is KGHSH and CDR2 is LQKENI. This CDR3 has 16 amino acids. Full variable domain (rest looked up from reference TRBV18 and TRBJ2-3): NAGVMQNPRHLVRRRGQEARLRCSPMKGHSHVYWYRQLPEEGLKFMVYLQKENIIDESGMPKERFSAEFPKEGPSILRIQQVVRGDSAAYFCASSSRETMNTDTQYFGPGTRLTVL.

The chain combines TRBV30 with TRBJ2-1; TRBD2 might be the D (6 bases). In germline, CDR1 is GTSNPN, CDR2 SVGIG (reference sequence). V lost 3 bases to trimming and J lost 4 bases, with 13 bases between them. CDR3 length: 14 amino acids. CDR3 residues: CAWRRGQVYNEQFF. DNA for the CDR3: TGTGCCTGGAGGCGGGGCCAGGTTTACAATGAGCAGTTCTTC.